The rows below give T cell receptor beta chains drawn from one sample of a study of blood T cell repertoires in COVID-19. Profiled with immunoSEQ multiplex PCR; TCRdb holds only in-frame clones, not every one. The table lists a few hundred thousand clones, over 75% of them singletons. Specimen: peripheral blood. These receptors were collected from a woman in her 70s with COVID-19, enrolled during active disease. CDR3s include the opening cysteine and the closing phenylalanine or tryptophan.

v_call	j_call	cdr3_aa
TRBV21-1	TRBJ1-4	CASSKRVGTTKLFF
TRBV7-2	TRBJ1-1	CASSVSDRSYMNTEAFF
TRBV3-1/TRBV3-2	TRBJ2-2	CASSQGRKGQGANTGELFF
TRBV7-9	TRBJ2-7	CASSLAGSYEQYF
TRBV11-2	TRBJ2-2	CASSLDRNTGELFF
TRBV6-5	TRBJ2-3	CASSYGGQGTDTQYF
TRBV5-1	TRBJ2-7	CASSSWTGEAYEQYF
TRBV5-5	TRBJ2-3	CASSLNQGPDTQYF
TRBV27	TRBJ2-2	CASSLIGSGELFF
TRBV4-3	TRBJ2-2	CASSQRTGGTGELFF
TRBV28	TRBJ1-2	CASSRGVRGFTMSYTF
TRBV5-6	TRBJ1-4	CASSSRTGSGEKLFF
TRBV12-3/TRBV12-4	TRBJ2-7	CASTNRSYEQYF
TRBV28	TRBJ1-2	CASSLGGQGAYGYTF
TRBV10-3	TRBJ2-2	CAITHGLVKTGELFF
TRBV9	TRBJ1-1	CASSVQGEMNTEAFF
TRBV19	TRBJ2-3	CASNDGSTDTQYF
TRBV24-1	TRBJ1-2	CATSDGSMGRGKDGYTF
TRBV19	TRBJ1-3	CASSIEPGSRNSGNTIYF
TRBV6-5	TRBJ1-1	CASSYSSGHSEAFF
TRBV7-3	TRBJ2-5	CASSKGLADGETQYF
TRBV28	TRBJ1-2	CASSSGARGADGYTF
TRBV27	TRBJ2-1	CASSRGRRLAVGDEQFF
TRBV6-5	TRBJ1-2	CASSYSEGGYGYTF
TRBV11-3	TRBJ2-1	CASSRGTSGSGEQFF
TRBV9	TRBJ2-5	CASRPTGGAEETQYF
TRBV19	TRBJ1-5	CASSTLGTGTINQPQHF
TRBV4-1	TRBJ1-5	CASSQGQGGQPQHF
TRBV19	TRBJ1-2	CARQRQVFAGYTF
TRBV5-1	TRBJ2-7	CASSPGDSRYEQYF
TRBV5-1	TRBJ2-5	CASSLSGTSGETQYF
TRBV20-1	TRBJ1-1	CSASMNRGLNTEAFF
TRBV27	TRBJ2-3	CASSLSSGGDTQYF
TRBV10-3	TRBJ1-5	CAISEAKGGQPQHF
TRBV7-8	TRBJ2-7	CASSSGQSIAGAYEQYF
TRBV5-5	TRBJ1-5	CASSFVGQGGQPQHF